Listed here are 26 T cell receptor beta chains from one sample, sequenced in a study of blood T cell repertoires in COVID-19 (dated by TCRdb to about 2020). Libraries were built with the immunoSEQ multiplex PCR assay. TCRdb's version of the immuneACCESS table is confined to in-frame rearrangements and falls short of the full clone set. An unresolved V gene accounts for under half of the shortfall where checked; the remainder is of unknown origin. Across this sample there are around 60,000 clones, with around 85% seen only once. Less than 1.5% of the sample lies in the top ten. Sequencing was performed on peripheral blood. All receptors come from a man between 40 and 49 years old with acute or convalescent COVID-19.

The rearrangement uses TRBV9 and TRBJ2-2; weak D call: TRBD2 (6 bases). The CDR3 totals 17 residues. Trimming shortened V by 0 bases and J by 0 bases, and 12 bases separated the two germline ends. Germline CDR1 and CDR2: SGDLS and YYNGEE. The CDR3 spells CASSVVDAGPNTGELFF. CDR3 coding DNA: TGTGCCAGCAGCGTAGTAGACGCGGGACCGAACACCGGGGAGCTGTTTTTT.

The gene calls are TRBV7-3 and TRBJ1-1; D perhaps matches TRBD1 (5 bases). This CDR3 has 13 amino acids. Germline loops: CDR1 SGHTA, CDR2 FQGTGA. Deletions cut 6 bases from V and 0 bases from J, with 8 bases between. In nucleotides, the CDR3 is TGTGCCAGCAGTTCGACAGTGAACACTGAAGCTTTCTTT. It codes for CASSSTVNTEAFF.

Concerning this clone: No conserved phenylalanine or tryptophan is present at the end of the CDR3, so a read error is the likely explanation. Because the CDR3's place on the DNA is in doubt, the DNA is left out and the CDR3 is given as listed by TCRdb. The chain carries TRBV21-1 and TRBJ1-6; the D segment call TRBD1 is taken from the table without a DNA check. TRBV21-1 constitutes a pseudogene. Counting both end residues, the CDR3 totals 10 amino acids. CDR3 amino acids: CASRGMQGQV.

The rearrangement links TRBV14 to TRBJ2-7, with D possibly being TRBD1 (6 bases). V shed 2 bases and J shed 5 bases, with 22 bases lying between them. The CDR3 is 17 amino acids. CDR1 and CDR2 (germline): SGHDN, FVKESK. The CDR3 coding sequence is TGTGCCAGCAGCCAAAGCCGGGCGACAGGTCCAGTCGACGAGCAGTACTTC. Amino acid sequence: CASSQSRATGPVDEQYF.

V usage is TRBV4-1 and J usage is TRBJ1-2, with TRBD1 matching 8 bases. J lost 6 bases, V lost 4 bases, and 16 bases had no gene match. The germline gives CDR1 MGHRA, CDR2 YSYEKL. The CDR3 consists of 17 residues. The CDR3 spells CASSRQEGQGDRDGYTF. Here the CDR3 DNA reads TGCGCCAGCAGCCGACAAGAAGGACAGGGTGATCGTGATGGCTACACCTTC.

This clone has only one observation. This CDR3 reads CASSLAGGRTGNTIYF. The DNA for the CDR3 is TGTGCCAGCAGCTTAGCCGGTGGGAGGACTGGAAACACCATATATTTT. The chain couples TRBV7-8 to TRBJ1-3; D not certain. V was shortened by 0 bases and J by 2 bases, with 11 bases between the two germline ends. The CDR3 runs 16 residues. Germline-derived CDR1 and CDR2 are SGHVS and FQNEAQ. Filled out from reference TRBV7-8 and TRBJ1-3, the complete variable domain reads GAGVSQSPRYKVAKRGQDVALRCDPISGHVSLFWYQQALGQGPEFLTYFQNEAQLDKSGLPSDRFFAERPEGSVSTLKIQRTQQEDSAVYLCASSLAGGRTGNTIYFGEGSWLTVV.

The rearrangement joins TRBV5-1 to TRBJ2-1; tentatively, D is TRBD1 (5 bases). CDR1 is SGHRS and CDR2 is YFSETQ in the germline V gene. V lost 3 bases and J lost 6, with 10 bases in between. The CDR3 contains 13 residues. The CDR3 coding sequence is TGCGCCAGCAGCTCCCCCCAGGGCAATGAGCAGTTCTTC. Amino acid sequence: CASSSPQGNEQFF.

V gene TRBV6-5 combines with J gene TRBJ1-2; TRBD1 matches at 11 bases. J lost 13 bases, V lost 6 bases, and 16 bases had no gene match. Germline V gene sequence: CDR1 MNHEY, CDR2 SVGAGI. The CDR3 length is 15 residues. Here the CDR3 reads CASSRWTGGSYGGTF. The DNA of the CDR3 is TGTGCCAGCAGCCGTTGGACAGGGGGCTCCTATGGGGGCACCTTC.

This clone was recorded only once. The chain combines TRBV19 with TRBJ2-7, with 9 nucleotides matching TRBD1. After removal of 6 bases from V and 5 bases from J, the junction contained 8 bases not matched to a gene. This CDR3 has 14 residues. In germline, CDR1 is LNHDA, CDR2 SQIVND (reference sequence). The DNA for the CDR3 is TGTGCCAGTAGGCTCCGGGACAGGGTCCACGAGCAGTACTTC. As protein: CASRLRDRVHEQYF. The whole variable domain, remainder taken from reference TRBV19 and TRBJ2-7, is DGGITQSPKYLFRKEGQNVTLSCEQNLNHDAMYWYRQDPGQGLRLIYYSQIVNDFQKGDIAEGYSVSREKKESFPLTVTSAQKNPTAFYLCASRLRDRVHEQYFGPGTRLTVT.

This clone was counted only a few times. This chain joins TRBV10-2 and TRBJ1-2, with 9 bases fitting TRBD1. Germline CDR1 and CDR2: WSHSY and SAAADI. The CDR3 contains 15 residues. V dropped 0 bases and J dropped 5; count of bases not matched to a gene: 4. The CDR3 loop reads CASSESSDRGYGYTF. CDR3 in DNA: TGCGCCAGCAGTGAGTCTTCGGACAGGGGATATGGCTACACCTTC.

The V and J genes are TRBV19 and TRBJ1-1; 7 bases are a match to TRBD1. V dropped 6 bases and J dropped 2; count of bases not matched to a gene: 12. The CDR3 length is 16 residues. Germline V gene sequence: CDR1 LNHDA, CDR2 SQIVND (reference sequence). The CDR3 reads CASRTGAGTENTEAFF. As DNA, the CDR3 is TGTGCCAGTAGAACAGGGGCGGGGACCGAAAACACTGAAGCTTTCTTT. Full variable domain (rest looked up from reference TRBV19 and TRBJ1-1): DGGITQSPKYLFRKEGQNVTLSCEQNLNHDAMYWYRQDPGQGLRLIYYSQIVNDFQKGDIAEGYSVSREKKESFPLTVTSAQKNPTAFYLCASRTGAGTENTEAFFGQGTRLTVV.

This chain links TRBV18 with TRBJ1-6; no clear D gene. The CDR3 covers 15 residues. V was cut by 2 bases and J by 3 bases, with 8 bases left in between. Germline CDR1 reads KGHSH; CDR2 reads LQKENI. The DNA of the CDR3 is TGTGCCAGCTCACCAGATATAGACTATAATTCACCCCTCCACTTT. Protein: CASSPDIDYNSPLHF.

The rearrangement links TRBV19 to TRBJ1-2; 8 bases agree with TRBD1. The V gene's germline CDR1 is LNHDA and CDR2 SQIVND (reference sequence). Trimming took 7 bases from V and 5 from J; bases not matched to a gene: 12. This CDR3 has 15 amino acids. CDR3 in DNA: TGTGCCAGTACCAACCCCGCAGACAGGGGTTATGGCTACACCTTC. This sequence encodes CASTNPADRGYGYTF.

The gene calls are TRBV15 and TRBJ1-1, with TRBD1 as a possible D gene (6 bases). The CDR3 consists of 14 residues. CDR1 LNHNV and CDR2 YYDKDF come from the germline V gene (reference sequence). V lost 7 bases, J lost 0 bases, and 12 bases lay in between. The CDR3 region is CATKGEQMNTEAFF. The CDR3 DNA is TGTGCCACCAAGGGGGAACAGATGAACACTGAAGCTTTCTTT.

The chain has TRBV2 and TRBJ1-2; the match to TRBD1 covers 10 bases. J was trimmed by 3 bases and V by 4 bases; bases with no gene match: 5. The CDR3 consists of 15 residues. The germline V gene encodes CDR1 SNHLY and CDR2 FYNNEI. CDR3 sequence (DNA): TGTGCCAGCAGTGTCGCGGACAGGGGGGACTATGGCTACACCTTC. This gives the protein CASSVADRGDYGYTF.

The CDR3: CASSLFRAGAVNEQFF. The DNA for the CDR3 is TGTGCCAGCAGCTTGTTCCGAGCGGGGGCCGTAAATGAGCAGTTCTTC. The chain joins TRBV5-6 to TRBJ2-1; 8 nucleotides match TRBD2. V dropped 1 base and J dropped 7; count of bases not matched to a gene: 10. Germline values: CDR1 SGHDT, CDR2 YYEEEE. The CDR3 sequence is 16 residues long.

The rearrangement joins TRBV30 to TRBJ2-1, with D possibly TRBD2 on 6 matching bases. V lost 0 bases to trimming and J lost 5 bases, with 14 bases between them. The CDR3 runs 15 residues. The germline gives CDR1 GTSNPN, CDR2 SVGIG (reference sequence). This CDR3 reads CAWSVTRGFDNEQFF. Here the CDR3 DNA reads TGTGCCTGGAGTGTTACCCGGGGGTTTGACAATGAGCAGTTCTTC.

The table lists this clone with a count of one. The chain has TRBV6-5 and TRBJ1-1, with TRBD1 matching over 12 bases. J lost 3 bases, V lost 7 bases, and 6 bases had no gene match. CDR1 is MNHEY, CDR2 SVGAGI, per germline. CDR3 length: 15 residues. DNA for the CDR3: TGTGCCAGCAAACGGGACAGGGGGCGAGACACTGAAGCTTTCTTT. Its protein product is CASKRDRGRDTEAFF.

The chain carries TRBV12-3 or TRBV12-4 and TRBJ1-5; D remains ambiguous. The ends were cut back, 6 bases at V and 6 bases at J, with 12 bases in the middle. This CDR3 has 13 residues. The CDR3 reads CASRPDTTQPQHF. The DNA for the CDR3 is TGTGCCAGCAGGCCAGATACAACTCAGCCCCAGCATTTT.

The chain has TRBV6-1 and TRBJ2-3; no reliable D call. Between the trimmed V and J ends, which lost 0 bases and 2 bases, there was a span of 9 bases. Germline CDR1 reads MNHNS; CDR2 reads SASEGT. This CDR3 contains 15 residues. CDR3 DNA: TGTGCCAGCAGTGAAGCGACCCACTACACAGATACGCAGTATTTT. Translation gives CASSEATHYTDTQYF.

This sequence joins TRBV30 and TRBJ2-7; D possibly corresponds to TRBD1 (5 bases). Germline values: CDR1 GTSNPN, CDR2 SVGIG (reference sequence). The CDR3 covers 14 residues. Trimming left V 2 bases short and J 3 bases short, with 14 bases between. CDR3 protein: CAWSRGNALYEQYF. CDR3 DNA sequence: TGTGCCTGGAGTAGGGGCAATGCCCTCTACGAGCAGTACTTC. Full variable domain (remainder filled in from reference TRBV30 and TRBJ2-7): SQTIHQWPATLVQPVGSPLSLECTVEGTSNPNLYWYRQAAGRGLQLLFYSVGIGQISSEVPQNLSASRPQDRQFILSSKKLLLSDSGFYLCAWSRGNALYEQYFGPGTRLTVT.

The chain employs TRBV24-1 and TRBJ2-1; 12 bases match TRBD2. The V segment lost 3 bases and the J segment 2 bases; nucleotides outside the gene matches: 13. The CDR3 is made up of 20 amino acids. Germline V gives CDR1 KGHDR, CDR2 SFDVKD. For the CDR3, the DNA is TGTGCCACCAGTGATGGGCTAGCGGGGGGGCAGGTTTCGACCTACAATGAGCAGTTCTTC. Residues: CATSDGLAGGQVSTYNEQFF.

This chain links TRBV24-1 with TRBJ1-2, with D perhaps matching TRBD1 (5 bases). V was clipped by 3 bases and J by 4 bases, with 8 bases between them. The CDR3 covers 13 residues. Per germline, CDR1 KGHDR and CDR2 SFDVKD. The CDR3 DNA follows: TGTGCCACCAGTGATAGGGGTCCCTATGGCTACACCTTC. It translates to CATSDRGPYGYTF.

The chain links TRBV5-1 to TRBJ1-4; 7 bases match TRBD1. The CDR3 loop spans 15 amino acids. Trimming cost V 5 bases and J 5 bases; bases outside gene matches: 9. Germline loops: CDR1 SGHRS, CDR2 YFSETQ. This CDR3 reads CASRIRQGRNEKLFF. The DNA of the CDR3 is TGCGCCAGCAGGATAAGACAGGGTCGAAATGAAAAACTGTTTTTT.

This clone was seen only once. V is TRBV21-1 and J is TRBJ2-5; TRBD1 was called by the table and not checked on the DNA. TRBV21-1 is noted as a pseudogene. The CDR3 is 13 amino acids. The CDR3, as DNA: TGTGCCAGCGGCTTAGGGGTTGGAGAGACCCAGTACTTC. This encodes CASGLGVGETQYF.

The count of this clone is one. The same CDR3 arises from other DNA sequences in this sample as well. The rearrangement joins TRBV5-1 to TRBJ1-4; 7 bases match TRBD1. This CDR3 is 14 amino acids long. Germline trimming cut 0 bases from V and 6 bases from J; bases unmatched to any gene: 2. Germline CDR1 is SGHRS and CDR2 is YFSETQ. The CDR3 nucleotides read TGCGCCAGCAGCTTGGCAGGGGGGTATGAAAAACTGTTTTTT. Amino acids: CASSLAGGYEKLFF.